The sequence of this T cell receptor beta chain was determined in a study of blood T cells in healthy people across ages. Study results and limitations: When one million T cells were used, diversity estimates were thought to be underestimates.

Extraction yielded at least 6 micrograms of total RNA per sample. Next came a second PCR, run for about 7 to 12 cycles, which used a sample-barcoded 5' primer along with a J-beta primer mix. Each cDNA molecule received a tag from a template-switch adaptor that had 12 random nucleotides. In TCRdb, the 5' RACE reads were re-called with MiXCR into one record per CDR3 protein. Seen here are 1.8 million or so distinct CDR3 sequences, approximately 40% observed once, and the top ten hold 23%. Worth noting for this clonotype: Its antigen is unidentified.

The V end lost 3 bases, the J end lost 4 bases, and 13 bases lay between the germline ends. Germline values: CDR1 DFQATT, CDR2 SNEGSKA (reference sequence). The CDR3 contains 13 residues. This sequence originates from a human donor in good health. The specimen was blood. The chain couples TRBV20-1 to TRBJ2-7, with no clear D. The CDR3 loop reads CSARADLRYEQYF. As DNA, the CDR3 is TGCAGTGCTAGGGCAGACCTTCGGTACGAGCAGTACTTC.